What follows are 7 T cell receptor beta chains derived from one specimen sequenced in a study of control samples from healthy donors and cancer patients (dated by TCRdb to 2020 to 2022). The library was prepared using the immunoSEQ multiplex PCR assay. TCRdb took this table from immuneACCESS and kept in-frame rearrangements with V and J called. Such tables lack part of the clones; where checked against another copy, unresolved V genes explain under half of the gap, and the rest is unexplained. This sample has about 220,000 clones in its table, and about 94% of those were observed once. The ten largest clones capture roughly 1.6% of the sample. The sample consisted of blood. The receptors stem from a man aged 50-59 years in good health.

This rearrangement joins TRBV7-9 to TRBJ1-1, with D possibly matching TRBD1 (6 bases). The V gene lost 5 bases and the J gene lost 4 bases, with 11 bases spanning the gap. The CDR3 spans 13 residues. Germline-derived CDR1 and CDR2 are SEHNR and FQNEAQ (reference sequence). The DNA of the CDR3 is TGTGCCAGCAGCGAAAGCAGGGGCACTGAAGCTTTCTTT. It codes for CASSESRGTEAFF.

This chain links TRBV28 with TRBJ1-2; a possible D gene is TRBD1 (5 bases). From germline, CDR1 is MDHEN and CDR2 SYDVKM. This CDR3 is 13 amino acids long. Deletions cut 7 bases from V and 5 bases from J, with 14 bases between. The CDR3 loop is CASTLNRQYGYTF. In DNA, the CDR3 is TGTGCCAGCACTCTAAATCGACAGTATGGCTACACCTTC.

V usage is TRBV3-1 (or the pseudogene TRBV3-2) and J usage is TRBJ1-2; D remains ambiguous. CDR1 LGHDT and CDR2 YNNKEL come from the germline V gene (reference sequence). V gave up 3 bases and J gave up 2 bases, with 7 bases separating them. This CDR3 comprises 13 residues. Here the CDR3 DNA reads TGTGCCAGCAGCCAGGGAATCAACTATGGCTACACCTTC. Amino acids: CASSQGINYGYTF.

The gene calls are TRBV7-9 and TRBJ2-3; D not resolved. CDR1 is SEHNR, CDR2 FQNEAQ, per germline (reference sequence). The CDR3 spans 13 residues. V was shortened by 2 bases and J by 1 base, with 4 bases between the two germline ends. The CDR3 is CASSLSGTDTQYF. In nucleotides, the CDR3 is TGTGCCAGCAGCTTAAGCGGCACAGATACGCAGTATTTT.

The V gene is TRBV6-5, the J gene TRBJ1-1, with a possible D match to TRBD1 (6 bases). V lost 7 bases and J lost 5, with 17 bases in between. This CDR3 is built from 14 residues. Germline lookup yields CDR1 MNHEY and CDR2 SVGAGI. The CDR3 DNA is TGTGCCAGCACCGGTGGGGGGCGCATAACTGAAGCTTTCTTT. The encoded protein is CASTGGGRITEAFF.

This clone was recorded a few times. The V call is TRBV5-5, the J call TRBJ2-2, with D unresolved. Germline loops: CDR1 SGHKS, CDR2 YYEKEE (reference sequence). V dropped 0 bases and J dropped 7 bases, with 10 bases sitting between them. CDR3 length equals 14 residues. The CDR3 DNA reads TGTGCCAGCAGCTTGGAGGGAATCTACGGGGAGCTGTTTTTT. Translating gives CASSLEGIYGELFF. The whole variable domain, remainder taken from reference TRBV5-5 and TRBJ2-2, is DAGVTQSPTHLIKTRGQQVTLRCSPISGHKSVSWYQQVLGQGPQFIFQYYEKEERGRGNFPDRFSARQFPNYSSELNVNALLLGDSALYLCASSLEGIYGELFFGEGSRLTVL.

The J gene is TRBJ1-2, the V gene TRBV4-1; D might be TRBD1 (5 bases). Per the germline V gene, CDR1 is MGHRA and CDR2 is YSYEKL. The CDR3 is made up of 13 amino acids. Between the trimmed V and J ends, which lost 6 bases and 5 bases, there was a span of 13 bases. CDR3: CASRTDSVYGYTF. For the CDR3, the DNA is TGCGCCAGCAGAACTGACAGTGTTTATGGCTACACCTTC.